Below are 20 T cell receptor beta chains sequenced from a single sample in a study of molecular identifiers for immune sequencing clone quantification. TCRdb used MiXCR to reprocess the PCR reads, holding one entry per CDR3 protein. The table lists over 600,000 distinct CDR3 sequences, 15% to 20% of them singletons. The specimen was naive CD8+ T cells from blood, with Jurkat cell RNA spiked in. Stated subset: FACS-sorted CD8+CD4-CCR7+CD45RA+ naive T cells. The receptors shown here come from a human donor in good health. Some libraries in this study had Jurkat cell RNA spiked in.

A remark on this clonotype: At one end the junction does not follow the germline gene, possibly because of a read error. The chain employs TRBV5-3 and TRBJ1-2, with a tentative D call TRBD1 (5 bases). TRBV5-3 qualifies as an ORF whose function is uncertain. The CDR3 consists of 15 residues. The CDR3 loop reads CASSEPGRLRYGYAF. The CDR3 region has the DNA TGTGCCAGCAGCGAACCGGGACGGCTTAGATATGGCTACGCCTTC.

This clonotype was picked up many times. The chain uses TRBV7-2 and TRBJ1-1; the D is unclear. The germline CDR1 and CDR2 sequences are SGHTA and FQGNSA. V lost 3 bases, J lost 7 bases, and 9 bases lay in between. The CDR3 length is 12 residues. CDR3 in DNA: TGTGCCAGCAGCTTGGGCCCCAATGAAGCTTTCTTT. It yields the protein CASSLGPNEAFF.

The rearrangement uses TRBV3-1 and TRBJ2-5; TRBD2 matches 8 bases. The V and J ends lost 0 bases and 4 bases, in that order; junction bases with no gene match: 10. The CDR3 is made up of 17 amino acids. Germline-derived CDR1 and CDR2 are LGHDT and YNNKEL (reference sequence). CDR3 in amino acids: CASSQDFAASGLETQYF. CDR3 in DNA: TGTGCCAGCAGCCAAGATTTCGCGGCTAGCGGGTTAGAGACCCAGTACTTC.

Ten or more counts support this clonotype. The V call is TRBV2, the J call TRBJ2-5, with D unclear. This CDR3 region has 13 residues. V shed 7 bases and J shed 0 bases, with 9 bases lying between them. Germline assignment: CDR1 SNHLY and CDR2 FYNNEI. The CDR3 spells CASNAPYQETQYF. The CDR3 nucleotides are TGTGCCAGCAACGCCCCGTACCAAGAGACCCAGTACTTC.

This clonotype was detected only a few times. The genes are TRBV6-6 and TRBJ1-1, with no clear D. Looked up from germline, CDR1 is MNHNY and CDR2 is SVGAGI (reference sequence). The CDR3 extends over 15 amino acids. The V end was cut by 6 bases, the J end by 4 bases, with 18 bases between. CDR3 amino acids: CASSILTIYITEAFF. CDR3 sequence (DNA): TGTGCCAGCAGCATCCTAACCATCTATATCACTGAAGCTTTCTTT.

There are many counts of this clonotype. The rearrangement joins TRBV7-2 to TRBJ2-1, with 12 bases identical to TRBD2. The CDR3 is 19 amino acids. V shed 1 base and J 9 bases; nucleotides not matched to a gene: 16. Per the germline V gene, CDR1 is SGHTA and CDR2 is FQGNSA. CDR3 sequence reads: CASSLGPPSGGADFGEQFF. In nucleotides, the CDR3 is TGTGCCAGCAGCTTAGGCCCGCCTAGCGGGGGGGCCGATTTCGGTGAGCAGTTCTTC.

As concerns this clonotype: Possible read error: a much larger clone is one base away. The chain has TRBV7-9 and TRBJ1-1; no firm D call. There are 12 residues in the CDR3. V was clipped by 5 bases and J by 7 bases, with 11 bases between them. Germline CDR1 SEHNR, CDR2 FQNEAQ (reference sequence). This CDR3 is CASSAGIIEAFF. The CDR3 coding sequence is TGTGCCAGCAGCGCTGGGATCATTGAAGCTTTCTTT.

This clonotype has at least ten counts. The CDR3 sequence: CASSQGDSQTLMNTEAFF. Written as DNA, the CDR3 is TGCGCCAGCAGCCAGGGAGACAGTCAAACCCTTATGAACACTGAAGCTTTCTTT. The rearrangement joins TRBV4-1 to TRBJ1-1, with D perhaps TRBD1 (5 bases). The V end was cut by 3 bases, the J end by 0 bases, with 20 bases between. CDR1 is MGHRA, CDR2 YSYEKL, per germline. The CDR3 extends over 18 amino acids.

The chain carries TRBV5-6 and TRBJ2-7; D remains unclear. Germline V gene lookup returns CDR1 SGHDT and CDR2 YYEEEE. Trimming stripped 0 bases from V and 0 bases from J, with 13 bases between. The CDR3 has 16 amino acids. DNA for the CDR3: TGTGCCAGCAGCTTGGTGGGCCTCTATCGCTCCTACGAGCAGTACTTC. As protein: CASSLVGLYRSYEQYF.

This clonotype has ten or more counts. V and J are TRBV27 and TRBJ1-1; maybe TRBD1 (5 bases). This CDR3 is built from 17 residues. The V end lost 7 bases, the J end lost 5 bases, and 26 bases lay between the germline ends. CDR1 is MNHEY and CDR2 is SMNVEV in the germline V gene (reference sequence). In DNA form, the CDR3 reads TGTGCCAGCATGCCTTATTGGGGGGGGGAGATGGGGACTGAAGCTTTCTTT. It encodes CASMPYWGGEMGTEAFF.

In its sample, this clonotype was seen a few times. CDR3 loop: CSARLRDGLPSHSGSSYNEQFF. Here the CDR3 DNA reads TGCAGTGCTAGACTCCGGGACGGATTGCCTAGTCATAGCGGGAGTTCCTACAATGAGCAGTTCTTC. V usage is TRBV20-1 and J usage is TRBJ2-1, with 9 bases lining up with TRBD2. Trimming cost V 2 bases and J 1 base; bases outside gene matches: 24. CDR1 DFQATT and CDR2 SNEGSKA come from the germline V gene (reference sequence). This CDR3 region has 22 residues.

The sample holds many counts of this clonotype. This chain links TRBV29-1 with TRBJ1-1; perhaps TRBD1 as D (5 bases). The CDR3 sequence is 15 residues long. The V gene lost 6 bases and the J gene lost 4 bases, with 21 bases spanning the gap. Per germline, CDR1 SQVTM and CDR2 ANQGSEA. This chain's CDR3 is CSVPPVKDGGTEAFF. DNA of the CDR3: TGCAGCGTGCCTCCCGTGAAGGATGGGGGCACTGAAGCTTTCTTT.

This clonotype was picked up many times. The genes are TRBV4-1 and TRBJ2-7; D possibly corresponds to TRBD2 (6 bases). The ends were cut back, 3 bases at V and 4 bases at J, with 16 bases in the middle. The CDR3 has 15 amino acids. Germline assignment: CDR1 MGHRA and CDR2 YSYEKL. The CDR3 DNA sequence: TGCGCCAGCAGCCATGAGCCGGGACTGCCATACGAGCAGTACTTC. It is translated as CASSHEPGLPYEQYF.

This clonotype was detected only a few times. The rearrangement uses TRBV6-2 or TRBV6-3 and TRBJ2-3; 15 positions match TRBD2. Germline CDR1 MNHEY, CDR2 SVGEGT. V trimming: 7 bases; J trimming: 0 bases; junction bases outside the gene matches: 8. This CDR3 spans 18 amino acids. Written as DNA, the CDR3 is TGTGCCAGCATTCTTGGACTAGCGGGGGGGCCGAGCACAGATACGCAGTATTTT. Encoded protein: CASILGLAGGPSTDTQYF.

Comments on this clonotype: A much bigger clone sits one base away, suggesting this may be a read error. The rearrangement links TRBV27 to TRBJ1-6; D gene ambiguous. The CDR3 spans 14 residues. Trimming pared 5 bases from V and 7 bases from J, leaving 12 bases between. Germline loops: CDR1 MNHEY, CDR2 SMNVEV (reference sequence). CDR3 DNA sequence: TGTGCCAGCAGTCCGTCAGGTACAAATTCACCCCTCCACTTT. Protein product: CASSPSGTNSPLHF.

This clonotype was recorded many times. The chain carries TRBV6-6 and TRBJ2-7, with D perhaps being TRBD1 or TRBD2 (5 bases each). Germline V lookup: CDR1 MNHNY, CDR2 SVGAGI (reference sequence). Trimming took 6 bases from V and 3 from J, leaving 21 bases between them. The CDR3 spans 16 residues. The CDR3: CASSSLGDPPNYEQYF. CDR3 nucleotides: TGTGCCAGCAGCTCACTTGGGGACCCGCCGAACTACGAGCAGTACTTC.

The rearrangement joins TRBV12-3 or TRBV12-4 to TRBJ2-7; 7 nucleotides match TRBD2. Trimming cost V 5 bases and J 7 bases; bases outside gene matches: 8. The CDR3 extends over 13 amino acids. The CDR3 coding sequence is TGTGCCAGCAGTAGGGACTACTTCTGGGAGCAGTACTTC. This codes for CASSRDYFWEQYF.

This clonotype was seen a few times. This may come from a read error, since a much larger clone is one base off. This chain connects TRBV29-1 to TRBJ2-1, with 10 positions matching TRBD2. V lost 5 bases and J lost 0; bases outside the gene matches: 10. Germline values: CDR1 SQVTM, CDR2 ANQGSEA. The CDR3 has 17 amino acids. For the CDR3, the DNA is TGCAGCGTTCCGGGACTAGCGAGTCTCAGCTCCTACAATGAGCAGTTCTTC. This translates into CSVPGLASLSSYNEQFF.

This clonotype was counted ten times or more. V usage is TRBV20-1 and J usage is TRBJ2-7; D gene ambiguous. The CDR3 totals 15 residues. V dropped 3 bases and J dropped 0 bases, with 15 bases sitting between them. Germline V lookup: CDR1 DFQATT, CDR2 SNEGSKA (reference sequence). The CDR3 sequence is CSASPFVTDSYEQYF. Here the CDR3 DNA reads TGCAGTGCTAGCCCCTTCGTGACTGACTCCTACGAGCAGTACTTC.

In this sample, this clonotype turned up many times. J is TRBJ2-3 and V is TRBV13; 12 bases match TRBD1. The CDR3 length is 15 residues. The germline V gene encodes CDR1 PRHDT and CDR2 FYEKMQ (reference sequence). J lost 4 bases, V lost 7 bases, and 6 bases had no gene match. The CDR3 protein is CASNPGTGGADTQYF. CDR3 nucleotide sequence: TGTGCCAGCAATCCCGGGACAGGGGGCGCAGATACGCAGTATTTT.